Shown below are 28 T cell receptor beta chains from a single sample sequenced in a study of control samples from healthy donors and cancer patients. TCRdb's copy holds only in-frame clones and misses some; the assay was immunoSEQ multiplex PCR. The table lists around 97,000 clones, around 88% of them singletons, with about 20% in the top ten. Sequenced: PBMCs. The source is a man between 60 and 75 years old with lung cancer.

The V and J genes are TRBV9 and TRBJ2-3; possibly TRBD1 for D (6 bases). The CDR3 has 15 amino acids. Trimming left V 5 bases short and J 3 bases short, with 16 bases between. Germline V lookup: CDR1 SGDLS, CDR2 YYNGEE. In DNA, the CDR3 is TGTGCCAGCAGTGGAGCAGGGGTAGGGACAGATACGCAGTATTTT. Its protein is CASSGAGVGTDTQYF.

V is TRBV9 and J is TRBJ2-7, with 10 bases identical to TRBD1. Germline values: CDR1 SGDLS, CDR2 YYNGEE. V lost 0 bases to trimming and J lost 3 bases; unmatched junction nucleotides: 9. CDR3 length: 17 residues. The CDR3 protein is CASSVGLGDRGLYEQYF. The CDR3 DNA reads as TGTGCCAGCAGCGTAGGGTTAGGGGACAGGGGACTCTACGAGCAGTACTTC.

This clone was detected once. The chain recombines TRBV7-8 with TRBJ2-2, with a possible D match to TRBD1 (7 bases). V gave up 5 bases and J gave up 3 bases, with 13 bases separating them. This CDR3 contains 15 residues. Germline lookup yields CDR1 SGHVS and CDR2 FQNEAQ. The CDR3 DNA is TGTGCCAGCAGCCCGACAGGGACTGACACCGGGGAGCTGTTTTTT. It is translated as CASSPTGTDTGELFF.

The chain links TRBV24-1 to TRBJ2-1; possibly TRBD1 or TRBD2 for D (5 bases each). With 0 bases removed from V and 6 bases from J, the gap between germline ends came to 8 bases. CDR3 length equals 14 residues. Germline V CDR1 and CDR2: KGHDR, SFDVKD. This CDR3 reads CATSDLLGGNEQFF. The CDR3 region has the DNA TGTGCCACCAGTGATTTGCTTGGGGGCAATGAGCAGTTCTTC.

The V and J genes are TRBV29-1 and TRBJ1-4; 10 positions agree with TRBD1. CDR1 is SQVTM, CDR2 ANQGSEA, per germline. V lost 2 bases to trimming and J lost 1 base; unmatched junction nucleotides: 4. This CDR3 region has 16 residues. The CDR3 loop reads CSVEWGTGVTNEKLFF. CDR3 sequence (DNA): TGCAGCGTTGAATGGGGGACAGGGGTAACTAATGAAAAACTGTTTTTT.

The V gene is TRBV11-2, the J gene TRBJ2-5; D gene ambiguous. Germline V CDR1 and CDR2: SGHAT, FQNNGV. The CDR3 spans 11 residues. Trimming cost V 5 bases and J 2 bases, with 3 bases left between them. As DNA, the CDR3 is TGTGCCAGCAGCGTGCAAGAGACCCAGTACTTC. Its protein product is CASSVQETQYF.

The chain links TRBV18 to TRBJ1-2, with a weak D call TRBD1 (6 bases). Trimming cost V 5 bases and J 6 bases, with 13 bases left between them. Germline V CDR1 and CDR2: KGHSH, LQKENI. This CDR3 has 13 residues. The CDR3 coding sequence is TGTGCCAGCTCATCGAAGGGGGACAATGGCTACACCTTC. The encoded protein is CASSSKGDNGYTF.

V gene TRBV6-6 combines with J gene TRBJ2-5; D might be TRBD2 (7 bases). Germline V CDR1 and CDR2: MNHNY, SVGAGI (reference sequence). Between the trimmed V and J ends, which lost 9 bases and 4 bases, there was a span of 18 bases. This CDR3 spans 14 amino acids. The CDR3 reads CASKGGERTETQYF. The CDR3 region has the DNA TGTGCCAGTAAGGGGGGGGAGCGGACAGAGACCCAGTACTTC.

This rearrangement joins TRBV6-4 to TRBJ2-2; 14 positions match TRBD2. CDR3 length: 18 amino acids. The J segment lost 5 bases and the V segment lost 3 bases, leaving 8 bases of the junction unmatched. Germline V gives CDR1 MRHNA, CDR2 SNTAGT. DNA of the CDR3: TGTGCCAGCAGTGAGAAAGGACTAGCGGGGGGAACAACCGGGGAGCTGTTTTTT. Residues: CASSEKGLAGGTTGELFF.

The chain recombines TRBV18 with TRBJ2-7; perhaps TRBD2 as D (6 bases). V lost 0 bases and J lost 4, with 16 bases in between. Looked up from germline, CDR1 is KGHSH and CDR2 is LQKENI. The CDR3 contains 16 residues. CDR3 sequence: CASSPPRGRGSYEQYF. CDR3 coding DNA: TGTGCCAGCTCACCACCGCGGGGTAGGGGCAGTTACGAGCAGTACTTC.

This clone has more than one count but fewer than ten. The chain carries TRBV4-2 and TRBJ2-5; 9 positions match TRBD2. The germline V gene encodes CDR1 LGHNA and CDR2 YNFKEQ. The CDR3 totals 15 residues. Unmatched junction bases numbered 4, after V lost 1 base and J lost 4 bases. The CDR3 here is CASSQGTSEVETQYF. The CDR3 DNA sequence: TGTGCCAGCAGCCAAGGGACTAGCGAGGTAGAGACCCAGTACTTC.

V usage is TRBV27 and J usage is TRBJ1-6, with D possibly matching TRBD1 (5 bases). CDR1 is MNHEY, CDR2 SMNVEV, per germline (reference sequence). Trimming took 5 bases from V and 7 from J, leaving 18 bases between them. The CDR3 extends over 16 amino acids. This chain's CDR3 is CASSAPRGRGNSPLHF. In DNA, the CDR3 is TGTGCCAGCAGTGCCCCGCGGGGGAGGGGAAATTCACCCCTCCACTTT.

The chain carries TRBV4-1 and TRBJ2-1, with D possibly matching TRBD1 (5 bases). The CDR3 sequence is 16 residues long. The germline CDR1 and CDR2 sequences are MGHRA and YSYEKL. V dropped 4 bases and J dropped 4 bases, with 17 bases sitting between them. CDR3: CASSPTTAAIYNEQFF. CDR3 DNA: TGCGCCAGCAGCCCTACGACAGCTGCCATTTACAATGAGCAGTTCTTC.

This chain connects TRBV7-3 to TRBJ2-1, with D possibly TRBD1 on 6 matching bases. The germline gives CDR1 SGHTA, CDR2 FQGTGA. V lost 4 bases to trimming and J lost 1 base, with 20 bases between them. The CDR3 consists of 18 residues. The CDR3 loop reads CASSSSKTGLASYNEQFF. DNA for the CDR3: TGTGCCAGCAGCTCTAGCAAGACAGGTTTAGCTTCCTACAATGAGCAGTTCTTC.

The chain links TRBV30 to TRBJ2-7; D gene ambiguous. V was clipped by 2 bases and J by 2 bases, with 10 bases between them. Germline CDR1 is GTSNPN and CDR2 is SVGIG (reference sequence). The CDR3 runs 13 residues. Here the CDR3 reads CAWSRGTPYEQYF. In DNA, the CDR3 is TGTGCCTGGAGTCGTGGTACTCCCTACGAGCAGTACTTC.

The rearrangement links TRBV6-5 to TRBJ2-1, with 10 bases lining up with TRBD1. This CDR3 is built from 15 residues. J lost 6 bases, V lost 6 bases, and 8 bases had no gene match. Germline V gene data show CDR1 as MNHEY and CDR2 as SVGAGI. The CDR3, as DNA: TGTGCCAGCAGCCGGGACAGGGGAAGGGGCAATGAGCAGTTCTTC. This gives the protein CASSRDRGRGNEQFF.

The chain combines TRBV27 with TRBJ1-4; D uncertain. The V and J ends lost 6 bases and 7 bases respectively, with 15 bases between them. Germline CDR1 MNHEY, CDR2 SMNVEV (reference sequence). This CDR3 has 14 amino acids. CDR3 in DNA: TGTGCCAGCAGCAACCCGACGGGTCGTGAAAAACTGTTTTTT. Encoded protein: CASSNPTGREKLFF.

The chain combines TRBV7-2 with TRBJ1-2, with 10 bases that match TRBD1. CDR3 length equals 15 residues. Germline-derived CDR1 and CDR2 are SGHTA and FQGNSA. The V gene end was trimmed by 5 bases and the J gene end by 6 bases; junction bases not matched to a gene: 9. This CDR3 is CASSTRTGGGDGYTF. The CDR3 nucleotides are TGTGCCAGCAGCACACGGACAGGGGGAGGGGATGGCTACACCTTC.

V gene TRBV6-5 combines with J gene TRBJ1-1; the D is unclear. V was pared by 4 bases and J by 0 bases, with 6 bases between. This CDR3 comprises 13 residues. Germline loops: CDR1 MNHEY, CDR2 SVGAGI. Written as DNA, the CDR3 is TGTGCCAGCAGTTTCAGTGTGAACACTGAAGCTTTCTTT. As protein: CASSFSVNTEAFF.

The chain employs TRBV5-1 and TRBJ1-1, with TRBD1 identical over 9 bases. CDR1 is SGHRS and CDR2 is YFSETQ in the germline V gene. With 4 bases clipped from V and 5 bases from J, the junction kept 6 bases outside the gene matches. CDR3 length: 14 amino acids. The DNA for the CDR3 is TGCGCCAGCAGCACACAGGGGGCAGTGACTGAAGCTTTCTTT. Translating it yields CASSTQGAVTEAFF.

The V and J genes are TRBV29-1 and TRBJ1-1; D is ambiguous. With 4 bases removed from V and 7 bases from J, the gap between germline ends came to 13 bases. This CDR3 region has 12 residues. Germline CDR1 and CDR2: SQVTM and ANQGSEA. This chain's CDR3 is CSVGVFFGEAFF. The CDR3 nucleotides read TGCAGCGTTGGAGTGTTTTTCGGTGAAGCTTTCTTT.

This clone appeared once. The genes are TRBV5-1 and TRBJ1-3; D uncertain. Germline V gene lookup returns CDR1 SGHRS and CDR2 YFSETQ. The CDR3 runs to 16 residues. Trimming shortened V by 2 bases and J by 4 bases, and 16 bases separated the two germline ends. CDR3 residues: CASSLSIGGKGNTIYF. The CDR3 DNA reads TGCGCCAGCAGCTTAAGTATCGGAGGGAAGGGAAACACCATATATTTT.

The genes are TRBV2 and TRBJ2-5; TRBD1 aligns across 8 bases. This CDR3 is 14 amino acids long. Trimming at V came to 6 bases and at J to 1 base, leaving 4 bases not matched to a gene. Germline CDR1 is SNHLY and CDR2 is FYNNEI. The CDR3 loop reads CASSPGTGQETQYF. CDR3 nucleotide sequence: TGTGCCAGCAGCCCTGGGACAGGCCAAGAGACCCAGTACTTC.

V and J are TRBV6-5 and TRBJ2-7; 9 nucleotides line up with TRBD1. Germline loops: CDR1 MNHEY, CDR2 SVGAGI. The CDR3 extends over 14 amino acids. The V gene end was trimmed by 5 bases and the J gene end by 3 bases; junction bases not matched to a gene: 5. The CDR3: CASSPDRGLYEQYF. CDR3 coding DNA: TGTGCCAGCAGTCCGGACAGGGGCCTCTACGAGCAGTACTTC.

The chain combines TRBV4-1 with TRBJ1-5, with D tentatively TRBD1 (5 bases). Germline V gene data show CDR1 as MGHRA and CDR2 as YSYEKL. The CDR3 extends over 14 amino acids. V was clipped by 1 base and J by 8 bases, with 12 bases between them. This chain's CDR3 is CASSQAGSGKPQHF. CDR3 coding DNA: TGCGCCAGCAGCCAAGCAGGGAGTGGAAAGCCCCAGCATTTT.

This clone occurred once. The CDR3 loop is CASSQQGFNEQFF. The CDR3 nucleotides read TGTGCCAGCAGCCAACAGGGTTTCAATGAGCAGTTCTTC. This sequence joins TRBV6-5 and TRBJ2-1; D may be TRBD1 (6 bases). There are 13 residues in the CDR3. Trimming stripped 6 bases from V and 6 bases from J, with 12 bases between. Germline V gene lookup returns CDR1 MNHEY and CDR2 SVGAGI.

CDR3 sequence reads: CASSLSPENEKLFF. CDR3 nucleotide sequence: TGCGCCAGCAGCTTGAGTCCAGAGAATGAAAAACTGTTTTTT. V usage is TRBV5-1 and J usage is TRBJ1-4; D gene unclear. Germline V gives CDR1 SGHRS, CDR2 YFSETQ. V was pared by 1 base and J by 5 bases, with 9 bases between. The CDR3 has 14 residues.

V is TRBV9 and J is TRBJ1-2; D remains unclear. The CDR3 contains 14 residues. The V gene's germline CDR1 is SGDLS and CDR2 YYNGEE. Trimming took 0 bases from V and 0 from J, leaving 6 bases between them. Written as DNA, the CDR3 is TGTGCCAGCAGCGTAGACAGTCCTAACTATGGCTACACCTTC. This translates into CASSVDSPNYGYTF. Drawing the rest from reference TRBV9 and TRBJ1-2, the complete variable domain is DSGVTQTPKHLITATGQRVTLRCSPRSGDLSVYWYQQSLDQGLQFLIQYYNGEERAKGNILERFSAQQFPDLHSELNLSSLELGDSALYFCASSVDSPNYGYTFGSGTRLTVV.